The clone carrying this T cell receptor beta chain came up many times. What it recognizes is unknown. This sample is drawn from a study of molecular identifiers for immune sequencing clone quantification. Study outcomes and limitations: Over 98% of effector molecules, yet under 1% of naive-cell molecules, were held by clones above 20 RNA copies. Spiked Jurkat TCR RNA equivalent to one cell was reportedly detectable in about a million naive cells.

Sorted naive CD8 T cells, roughly 19,000 to 1,000,000, were sequenced from 10%, 30% or 50% RNA. Based on a CD8+CD4-CCR7+CD45RA+ profile, naive CD8 T cells were sorted. Germline values: CDR1 MNHEY, CDR2 SVGEGT. Trimming stripped 2 bases from V and 4 bases from J, with 2 bases between. The length of the CDR3 is 11 residues. TCRdb called the PCR reads again in MiXCR, with one record for every CDR3 protein. The sample contains a few hundred thousand distinct CDR3 sequences, roughly 25% of which appear only once. This chain uses TRBV6-2 or TRBV6-3 with TRBJ1-1; unclear D gene. The sequence derives from a human donor in good health. Some libraries in this study had Jurkat cell RNA spiked in. Material for sequencing was naive CD8+ T cells from blood, with Jurkat cell RNA spiked in. Subset specified: FACS-sorted CD8+CD4-CCR7+CD45RA+ naive T cells. In DNA form, the CDR3 reads TGTGCCAGCAGTTACCCCACTGAAGCTTTCTTT. Encoded protein: CASSYPTEAFF.